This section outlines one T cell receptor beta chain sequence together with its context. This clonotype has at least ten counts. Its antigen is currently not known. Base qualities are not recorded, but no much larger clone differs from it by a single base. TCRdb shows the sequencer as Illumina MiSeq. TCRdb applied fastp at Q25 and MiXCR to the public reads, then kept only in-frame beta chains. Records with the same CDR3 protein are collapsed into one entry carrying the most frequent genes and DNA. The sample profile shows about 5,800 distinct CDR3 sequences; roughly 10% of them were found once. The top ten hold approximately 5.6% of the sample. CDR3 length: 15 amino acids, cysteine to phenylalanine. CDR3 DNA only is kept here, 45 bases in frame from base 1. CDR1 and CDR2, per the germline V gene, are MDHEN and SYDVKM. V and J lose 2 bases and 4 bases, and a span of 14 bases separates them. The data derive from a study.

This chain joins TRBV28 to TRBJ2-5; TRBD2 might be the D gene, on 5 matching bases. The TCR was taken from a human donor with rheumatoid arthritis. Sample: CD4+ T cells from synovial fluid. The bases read TGTGCCAGCAGTTTAACTGGCGGGCGACTAGAGACCCAGTACTTC. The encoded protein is CASSLTGGRLETQYF.